What follows are 3 T cell receptor beta chains derived from one specimen sequenced in a study of T-cell memory formation after mild COVID-19. TCRdb processed the 5' RACE reads anew with MiXCR; each CDR3 protein has one entry. The sample lists fewer than 250,000 distinct CDR3 sequences; approximately 10% were seen once. Input material: PBMCs or a T cell subset sorted from them (not recorded which). Receptors originate from a man between 18 and 29 years old who had mild COVID-19 (a few samples of this study predate the infection). Cell type and time point are not known.

The chain carries TRBV24-1 and TRBJ2-5, with 10 bases matching TRBD1. The CDR3 covers 18 residues. Germline CDR1 and CDR2: KGHDR and SFDVKD. V lost 3 bases to trimming and J lost 2 bases; unmatched junction nucleotides: 11. CDR3 region: CATSDPGFRDRGQETQYF. The CDR3 bases are TGTGCCACCAGTGATCCAGGCTTCCGGGACAGGGGACAAGAGACCCAGTACTTC.

The chain combines TRBV27 with TRBJ2-1; weak D call: TRBD1 (6 bases). Trimming pared 6 bases from V and 8 bases from J, leaving 20 bases between. The CDR3 runs 15 residues. CDR1 and CDR2 from the germline V gene are MNHEY and SMNVEV (reference sequence). The CDR3: CASSRPGTKFYEQFF. For the CDR3, the DNA is TGTGCCAGCAGCCGTCCCGGGACAAAGTTCTATGAGCAGTTCTTC.

The rearrangement joins TRBV7-2 to TRBJ2-1; 7 nucleotides agree with TRBD1. There are 13 residues in the CDR3. J gave up 15 bases and V 4 bases, and 12 bases lay outside the gene matches. The germline CDR1 and CDR2 sequences are SGHTA and FQGNSA. The CDR3 coding sequence is TGTGCCAGCAGCTCTATCGGTAGGGGGCGATGGTTCTTC. Translation gives CASSSIGRGRWFF.